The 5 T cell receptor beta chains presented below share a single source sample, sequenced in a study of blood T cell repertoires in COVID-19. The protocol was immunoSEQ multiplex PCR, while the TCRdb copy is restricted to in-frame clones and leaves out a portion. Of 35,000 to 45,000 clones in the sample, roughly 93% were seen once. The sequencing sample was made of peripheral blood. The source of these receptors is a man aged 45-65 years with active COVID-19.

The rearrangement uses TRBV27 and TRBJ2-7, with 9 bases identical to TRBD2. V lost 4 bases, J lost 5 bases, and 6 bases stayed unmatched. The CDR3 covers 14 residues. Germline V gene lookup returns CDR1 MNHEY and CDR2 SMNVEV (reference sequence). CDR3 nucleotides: TGTGCCAGCAGTTCTATAGCGGGAGCCCACGAGCAGTACTTC. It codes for CASSSIAGAHEQYF.

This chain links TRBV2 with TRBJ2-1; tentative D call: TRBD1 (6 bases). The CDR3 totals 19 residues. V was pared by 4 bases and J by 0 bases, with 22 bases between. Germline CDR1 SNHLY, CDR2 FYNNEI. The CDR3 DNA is TGTGCCAGCAGTGGAAATACCTGGACAGCTCGCAACTCCTACAATGAGCAGTTCTTC. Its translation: CASSGNTWTARNSYNEQFF. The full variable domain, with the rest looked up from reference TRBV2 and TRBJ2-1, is EPEVTQTPSHQVTQMGQEVILRCVPISNHLYFYWYRQILGQKVEFLVSFYNNEISEKSEIFDDQFSVERPDGSNFTLKIRSTKLEDSAMYFCASSGNTWTARNSYNEQFFGPGTRLTVL.

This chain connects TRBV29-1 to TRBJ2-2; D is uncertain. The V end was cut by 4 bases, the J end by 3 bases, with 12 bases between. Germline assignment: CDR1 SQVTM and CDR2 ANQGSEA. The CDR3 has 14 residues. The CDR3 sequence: CSVANRIDTGELFF. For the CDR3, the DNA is TGCAGCGTTGCGAACAGAATAGACACCGGGGAGCTGTTTTTT.

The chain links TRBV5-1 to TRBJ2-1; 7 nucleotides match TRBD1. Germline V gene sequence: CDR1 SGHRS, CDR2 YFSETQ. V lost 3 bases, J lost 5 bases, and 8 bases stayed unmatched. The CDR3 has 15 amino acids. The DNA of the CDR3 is TGCGCCAGCAGCTGGGGGACAGCCCCACACAATGAGCAGTTCTTC. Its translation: CASSWGTAPHNEQFF.

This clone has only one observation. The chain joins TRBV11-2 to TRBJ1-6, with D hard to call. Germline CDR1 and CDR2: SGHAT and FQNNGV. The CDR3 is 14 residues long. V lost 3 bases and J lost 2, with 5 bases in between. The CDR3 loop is CASSFGTYNSPLHF. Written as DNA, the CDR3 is TGTGCCAGCAGCTTCGGGACCTATAATTCACCCCTCCACTTT.